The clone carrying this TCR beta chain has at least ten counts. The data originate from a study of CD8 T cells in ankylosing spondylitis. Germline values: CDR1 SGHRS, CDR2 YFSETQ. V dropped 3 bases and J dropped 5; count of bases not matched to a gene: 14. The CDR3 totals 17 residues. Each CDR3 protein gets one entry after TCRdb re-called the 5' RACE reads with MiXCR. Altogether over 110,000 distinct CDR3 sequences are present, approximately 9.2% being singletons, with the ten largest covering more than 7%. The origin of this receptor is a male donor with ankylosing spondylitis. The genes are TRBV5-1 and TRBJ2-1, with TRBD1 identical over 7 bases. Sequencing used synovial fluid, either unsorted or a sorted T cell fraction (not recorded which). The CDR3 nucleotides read TGCGCCAGCAGCTCCCGCACAGGGGAACTCGGGAACAATGAGCAGTTCTTC. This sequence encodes CASSSRTGELGNNEQFF.